This TCR beta chain emerged from a study of beta chain features in type 1 diabetes. Trimming took off 3 bases at V and 4 bases at J, with 12 bases between the two ends. The CDR3 has 14 residues. The germline gives CDR1 SGHTA, CDR2 FQGNSA. All of the isolated RNA was reverse transcribed, so expressed TCRB transcripts were sequenced. About 940,000 reads were obtained per stem cell-like memory T cell sample on average. Method: immunoSEQ multiplex PCR; TCRdb's copy keeps in-frame clones and lacks some. The sample contains roughly 47,000 clones, approximately 44% of which appear only once. Study conclusions and caveats: The study found moderately but significantly shorter TCRB CDR3s in all four CD4+ subsets of Type 1 diabetes patients. A closer apparent resemblance between naive, central memory and Treg TCRB repertoires was seen in patients than in healthy donors. Cells expressing TCR highly could be over-represented by cDNA sequencing.

Concerning this clone: Its antigen remains unidentified.

This rearrangement joins TRBV7-2 to TRBJ2-5; unclear D gene. Sequencing was done on a sample of stem cell memory CD4+ T cells from blood. This sequence was found in a man aged 25-40 years with type 1 diabetes. CDR3 bases: TGTGCCAGCAGCTTCAGTAATACCCGAGAGACCCAGTACTTC. It specifies CASSFSNTRETQYF.